The clone carrying this T cell receptor beta chain was observed a few times. This sample was taken from a study of blood T cells in healthy people across ages. The CDR3 totals 16 residues. Between the trimmed V and J ends, which lost 0 bases and 5 bases, there was a span of 14 bases. Germline loops: CDR1 SGHRS, CDR2 YFSETQ. With a J-beta primer mix and a sample-barcoded 5' primer, a second PCR ran about 7 to 11 cycles. TCRdb itself ran the 5' RACE reads through MiXCR, one entry per CDR3 protein. The sample yields 800,000 or so distinct CDR3 sequences, about 25% seen once. The same sample was also studied in work on T cells of mothers and their children.

Material for sequencing was blood. The sequence came from a boy aged 5-17 years in good health. The chain couples TRBV5-1 to TRBJ1-4; D perhaps matches TRBD1 (6 bases). CDR3 protein: CASSLEGGRLNEKLFF. DNA for the CDR3: TGCGCCAGCAGCTTGGAGGGGGGGCGGCTCAATGAAAAACTGTTTTTT.